The subject of this entry is one T cell receptor (beta chain). Its antigen is unknown. V was cut by 2 bases and J by 6 bases, with 24 bases left in between. This CDR3 contains 18 residues. Per the germline V gene, CDR1 is SEHNR and CDR2 is FQNEAQ (reference sequence). This sample is part of a study of shared clonotypes between healthy human individuals. Whole-study results and caveats: Generation probability values for non-shared clonotypes were lower than those for clonotypes shared by all four donors.

An assay was performed, and its level was deep. DNA at 150 to 250 ng, tens of thousands of T cell genomes, went into sorted-subset replicate PCRs. Repertoires were generated with immunoSEQ multiplex PCR, while TCRdb's copy carries only in-frame clones and drops some. Altogether 1.6 million or so clones are present, 98% being singletons, with the ten largest covering 0.3% to 0.45%. The TCR was taken from a man between 25 and 39 years old in good health. The chain links TRBV7-9 to TRBJ2-3, with a possible D match to TRBD1 (5 bases). The sample comprised naive CD4+ T cells sorted from blood. Described subset: CD45RA+ positively selected. The DNA for the CDR3 is TGTGCCAGCAGCTTAAAAGGGGTCGTGAGAGATAGATGGGATACGCAGTATTTT. Its protein is CASSLKGVVRDRWDTQYF.